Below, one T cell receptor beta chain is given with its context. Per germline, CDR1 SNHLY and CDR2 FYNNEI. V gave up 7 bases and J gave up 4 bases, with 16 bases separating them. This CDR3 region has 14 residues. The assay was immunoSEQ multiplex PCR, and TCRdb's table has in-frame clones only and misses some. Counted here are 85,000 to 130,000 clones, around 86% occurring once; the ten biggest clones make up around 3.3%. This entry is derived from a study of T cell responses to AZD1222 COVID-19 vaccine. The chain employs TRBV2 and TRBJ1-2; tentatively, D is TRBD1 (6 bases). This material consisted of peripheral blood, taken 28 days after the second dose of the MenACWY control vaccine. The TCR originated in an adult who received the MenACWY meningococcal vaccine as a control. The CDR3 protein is CASNPGGLIYGYTF. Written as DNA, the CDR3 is TGTGCCAGCAATCCTGGGGGGCTGATCTATGGCTACACCTTC.